The next 7 T cell receptor beta chains were all read from a single sample in a study of beta chain features in type 1 diabetes. Since all of the isolated RNA was reverse transcribed, expressed TCRB transcripts were what got sequenced. Sequencing used immunoSEQ multiplex PCR; TCRdb keeps in-frame clones, though not all of them. The table records about 250,000 clones, 13% to 15% of them present only once. Sequenced input: naive CD4+ T cells from blood. These receptors came from a middle-aged woman in good health.

In this sample, this clone turned up a few times. V gene TRBV10-3 combines with J gene TRBJ1-1, with D perhaps matching TRBD1 (6 bases). This CDR3 region has 13 residues. Trimming cost V 7 bases and J 5 bases, with 14 bases left between them. The V gene's germline CDR1 is ENHRY and CDR2 SYGVKD. In DNA, the CDR3 is TGTGCCATCACTCCAGGGGTTTTTACTGAAGCTTTCTTT. This translates into CAITPGVFTEAFF.

This clone was found a few times. The chain's CDR3 is CASSLYNRANEQFF. The CDR3 region has the DNA TGTGCCAGCAGCTTATATAACAGGGCAAATGAGCAGTTCTTC. The rearrangement links TRBV7-2 to TRBJ2-1; D might be TRBD1 (6 bases). CDR3 length: 14 amino acids. V lost 2 bases and J 7 bases, leaving 12 bases between the germline ends. The germline V gene has CDR1 SGHTA and CDR2 FQGNSA.

The chain is built from TRBV27 and TRBJ1-1; unclear D gene. Between the trimmed V and J ends, which lost 3 bases and 1 base, there was a span of 6 bases. Germline CDR1 reads MNHEY; CDR2 reads SMNVEV (reference sequence). The CDR3 loop spans 13 amino acids. In nucleotides, the CDR3 is TGTGCCAGCAGTTTTCGGAGGAACACTGAAGCTTTCTTT. Translation gives CASSFRRNTEAFF.

This clone was seen more than once but under ten times. This chain uses TRBV4-1 with TRBJ1-1; 7 bases fit TRBD1. There are 17 residues in the CDR3. Looked up from germline, CDR1 is MGHRA and CDR2 is YSYEKL. Trimming at V came to 1 base and at J to 5 bases, leaving 13 bases not matched to a gene. In DNA form, the CDR3 reads TGCGCCAGCAGCCAAGGGGGCGACAGGGCTGTGAGGACTGAAGCTTTCTTT. Translating gives CASSQGGDRAVRTEAFF.

J is TRBJ1-2 and V is TRBV11-2, with 9 bases lining up with TRBD1. This CDR3 has 15 amino acids. Germline V gene lookup returns CDR1 SGHAT and CDR2 FQNNGV. Trimming cost V 5 bases and J 0 bases; bases outside gene matches: 4. DNA for the CDR3: TGTGCCAGCAGCAAGACAGGGGGATCTAACTATGGCTACACCTTC. Translating it yields CASSKTGGSNYGYTF.

This clone was recorded a few times. The chain employs TRBV27 and TRBJ1-6; D remains unclear. This CDR3 has 15 amino acids. Germline assignment: CDR1 MNHEY and CDR2 SMNVEV (reference sequence). Trimming shortened V by 2 bases and J by 8 bases, and 13 bases separated the two germline ends. CDR3 region: CASSLTVGNYSPLHF. In DNA form, the CDR3 reads TGTGCCAGCAGTTTAACAGTCGGGAACTATTCACCCCTCCACTTT.

CDR3 nucleotides: TGTGCCAGCAGCGTAACCGGCGGGGGCTACACCTTC. This gives the protein CASSVTGGGYTF. This rearrangement joins TRBV9 to TRBJ1-2; D unresolved. Germline V lookup: CDR1 SGDLS, CDR2 YYNGEE. The CDR3 covers 12 residues. Trimming left V 1 base short and J 8 bases short, with 9 bases between.